The 9 T cell receptor beta chains below come from one sample, sequenced in a study of Ad26.COV2.S vaccination and SARS-CoV-2 variants. Stated treatment: about 20 received Ad26.COV2.S at low or high dose, single or two shots; about 5 received placebo; per-sample allocation not given. Repertoires come from day 63 after the first vaccine or placebo injection. The table came from immunoSEQ multiplex PCR; TCRdb's copy has only in-frame clones and leaves some out. The data hold about 280,000 clones, with more than 70% observed a single time. The specimen comprised peripheral blood, sampled in a trial of Ad26.COV2.S vaccine versus placebo. These receptor sequences come from a person aged 18-60 years who received the Ad26.COV2.S COVID-19 vaccine or a placebo.

CDR3 coding DNA: TGTGCCAGTAGTATAATATTCGCAGGGTATGGCTACACCTTC. It encodes CASSIIFAGYGYTF. The rearrangement joins TRBV19 to TRBJ1-2; D might be TRBD1 (5 bases). In germline, CDR1 is LNHDA, CDR2 SQIVND (reference sequence). The ends were cut back, 2 bases at V and 5 bases at J, with 12 bases in the middle. The CDR3 consists of 14 residues.

The chain combines TRBV4-2 with TRBJ1-2; tentative D call: TRBD1 (6 bases). This CDR3 is 15 amino acids long. The germline V and J ends were trimmed by 4 bases and 3 bases, with 15 bases remaining between them. The germline gives CDR1 LGHNA, CDR2 YNFKEQ. The DNA for the CDR3 is TGTGCCAGCAGCCTGACATCACAGGGTGACTATGGCTACACCTTC. Translation: CASSLTSQGDYGYTF.

This chain connects TRBV5-1 to TRBJ1-1; no clear D. The CDR3 runs to 14 residues. V lost 0 bases, J lost 2 bases, and 8 bases lay in between. Germline CDR1 SGHRS, CDR2 YFSETQ. As DNA, the CDR3 is TGCGCCAGCAGCTTGGGTAGCTTCAACACTGAAGCTTTCTTT. This sequence encodes CASSLGSFNTEAFF.

This clone was found once. The rearrangement links TRBV10-1 to TRBJ2-3; 13 bases map to TRBD2. V lost 4 bases, J lost 3 bases, and 1 base stayed unmatched. CDR3 length: 15 amino acids. Per the germline V gene, CDR1 is WNHNN and CDR2 is SYGVQD (reference sequence). The CDR3 nucleotides are TGCGCCAGCAGTGCGGGACTAGCGGGAACAGATACGCAGTATTTT. Its translation: CASSAGLAGTDTQYF.

J is TRBJ1-6 and V is TRBV18; a possible D gene is TRBD1 (5 bases). From germline, CDR1 is KGHSH and CDR2 LQKENI. This CDR3 is built from 16 residues. Trimming cost V 1 base and J 9 bases, with 16 bases left between them. DNA for the CDR3: TGTGCCAGCTCACCACAACGGGGGGAAGGAGTTTCACCCCTCCACTTT. Protein product: CASSPQRGEGVSPLHF.

The chain couples TRBV24-1 to TRBJ1-2, with 8 bases fitting TRBD1. The germline CDR1 and CDR2 sequences are KGHDR and SFDVKD. This CDR3 is 16 amino acids long. V lost 4 bases and J lost 6; bases outside the gene matches: 12. For the CDR3, the DNA is TGTGCCACCAGTGAAGGGGCGACAGGGGCGGTTGATGGCTACACCTTC. Translated, it gives CATSEGATGAVDGYTF.

The chain uses TRBV6-7 and TRBJ2-7; possibly TRBD1 for D (6 bases). TRBV6-7 is an open reading frame whose function is uncertain. Trimming left V 2 bases short and J 2 bases short, with 13 bases between. The CDR3 is 15 amino acids. In nucleotides, the CDR3 is TGTGCCAGCAGTTACGGGCAGGGGATAGCCTACGAGCAGTACTTC. This encodes CASSYGQGIAYEQYF.

J is TRBJ2-1 and V is TRBV11-3; 13 bases agree with TRBD2. The trim removed 3 bases at V and 7 bases at J, leaving 6 bases unmatched. CDR3 size: 16 residues. The V gene's germline CDR1 is SGHNT and CDR2 YENEEA. The CDR3 DNA is TGTGCCAGCAGCTTGGCCGGACTAGCGGGAGTAAATGAGCAGTTCTTC. Residues: CASSLAGLAGVNEQFF.

Worth noting for this clone: At one of its ends the junction is not consistent with the germline gene, which may arise from a read error. The J gene is TRBJ2-3, the V gene TRBV7-7; TRBD2 might be the D (5 bases). Germline values: CDR1 SSHAT, CDR2 FNYEAQ (reference sequence). The CDR3 consists of 15 residues. CDR3 sequence: CASSRGHLSTDTQYF. The CDR3, as DNA: TGTGCTAGCAGCCGAGGGCACCTAAGCACAGATACGCAGTATTTT.